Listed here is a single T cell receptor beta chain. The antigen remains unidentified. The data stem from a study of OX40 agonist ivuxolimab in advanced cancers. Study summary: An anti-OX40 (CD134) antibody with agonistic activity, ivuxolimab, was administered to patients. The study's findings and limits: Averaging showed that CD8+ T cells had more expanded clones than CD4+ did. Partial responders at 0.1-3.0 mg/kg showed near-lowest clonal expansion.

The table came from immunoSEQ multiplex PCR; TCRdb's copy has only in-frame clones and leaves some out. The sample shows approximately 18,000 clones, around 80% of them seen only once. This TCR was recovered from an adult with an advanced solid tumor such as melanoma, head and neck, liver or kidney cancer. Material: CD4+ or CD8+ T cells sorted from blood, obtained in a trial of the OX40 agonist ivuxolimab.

For the CDR3, the DNA is TGTGCCAGCAGCTTAGCGGTCTACGAGCAGTACTTC. Amino acids: CASSLAVYEQYF. V usage is TRBV7-6 and J usage is TRBJ2-7; D is unclear. From germline, CDR1 is SGHVS and CDR2 FNYEAQ. CDR3 length: 12 amino acids. V was cut by 0 bases and J by 3 bases, with 3 bases left in between.